What follows are 12 T cell receptor beta chains derived from one specimen sequenced in a study of cytomegalovirus exposure and HLA in healthy donors. The primer mix had 60 Vbeta and 13 Jbeta primers. The table came from immunoSEQ multiplex PCR; TCRdb's copy has only in-frame clones and leaves some out. This table has approximately 100,000 clones, 65% appearing once. Specimen: PBMCs. These receptors came from a man aged 30 to 45 in good health and CMV-seropositive.

This sequence joins TRBV5-1 and TRBJ2-1, with 9 nucleotides matching TRBD2. This CDR3 comprises 14 residues. CDR1 is SGHRS and CDR2 is YFSETQ in the germline V gene. The J segment lost 5 bases and the V segment lost 5 bases, leaving 5 bases of the junction unmatched. CDR3 region: CASRYSGGHNEQFF. The CDR3 DNA follows: TGCGCCAGCAGGTATAGCGGGGGACACAATGAGCAGTTCTTC.

The chain combines TRBV6-1 with TRBJ1-5; D gene uncertain. The CDR3 is made up of 13 amino acids. The germline CDR1 and CDR2 sequences are MNHNS and SASEGT. Between the trimmed V and J ends, which lost 1 base and 11 bases, there was a span of 12 bases. The DNA of the CDR3 is TGTGCCAGCAGTGAAGTAGCCGGCACGGCCCAGCATTTT. Its protein is CASSEVAGTAQHF.

The chain recombines TRBV4-1 with TRBJ1-5; tentatively, D is TRBD1 (6 bases). The germline gives CDR1 MGHRA, CDR2 YSYEKL. The CDR3 is 15 residues long. V lost 4 bases to trimming and J lost 5 bases, with 15 bases between them. The CDR3 here is CASSPPGGGHQPQHF. CDR3 bases: TGCGCCAGCAGCCCCCCGGGGGGGGGCCATCAGCCCCAGCATTTT.

Concerning this clone: The identical CDR3 is also encoded by other nucleotide sequences in the sample. V usage is TRBV6-1 and J usage is TRBJ2-7; possible D gene TRBD2, 7 bases. The CDR3 loop spans 13 amino acids. Germline V gene lookup returns CDR1 MNHNS and CDR2 SASEGT. The V end was cut by 5 bases, the J end by 3 bases, with 11 bases between. CDR3 loop: CASSRGGGYEQYF. As DNA, the CDR3 is TGTGCCAGCAGTAGGGGGGGAGGCTACGAGCAGTACTTC.

The count of this clone is one. This rearrangement joins TRBV29-1 to TRBJ2-5; D is ambiguous. V lost 0 bases and J lost 4, with 6 bases in between. Per the germline V gene, CDR1 is SQVTM and CDR2 is ANQGSEA. The CDR3 runs to 12 residues. The CDR3 here is CSVEEKPETQYF. The CDR3 DNA reads TGCAGCGTTGAAGAAAAGCCAGAGACCCAGTACTTC.

This chain uses TRBV10-3 with TRBJ1-2; D possibly corresponds to TRBD1 (5 bases). V lost 6 bases and J 0 bases, leaving 14 bases between the germline ends. The CDR3 covers 15 residues. Germline V lookup: CDR1 ENHRY, CDR2 SYGVKD. CDR3 loop: CAIRVQGAANYGYTF. As DNA, the CDR3 is TGTGCCATCAGGGTTCAGGGTGCGGCTAACTATGGCTACACCTTC.

This chain links TRBV6-1 with TRBJ1-2; TRBD1 matches at 11 bases. Per the germline V gene, CDR1 is MNHNS and CDR2 is SASEGT. This CDR3 region has 18 residues. V trimming: 1 base; J trimming: 4 bases; junction bases outside the gene matches: 11. CDR3 amino acids: CASSEGGLRDRGVYGYTF. Written as DNA, the CDR3 is TGTGCCAGCAGTGAAGGGGGGCTCCGGGACAGGGGGGTCTATGGCTACACCTTC.

This clone appeared once. The chain recombines TRBV2 with TRBJ2-7; D gene unclear. CDR1 and CDR2 from the germline V gene are SNHLY and FYNNEI. V was trimmed by 2 bases and J by 6 bases, leaving 5 bases between them. This CDR3 region has 11 residues. The CDR3: CASSEYLEQYF. As DNA, the CDR3 is TGTGCCAGCAGTGAATATCTCGAGCAGTACTTC.

The chain couples TRBV5-1 to TRBJ2-2; D gene unclear. Germline loops: CDR1 SGHRS, CDR2 YFSETQ. V shed 1 base and J shed 5 bases, with 9 bases lying between them. The CDR3 runs to 14 residues. The CDR3 here is CASSLFQETGELFF. CDR3 sequence (DNA): TGCGCCAGCAGCTTGTTCCAGGAAACCGGGGAGCTGTTTTTT.

The V call is TRBV27, the J call TRBJ1-1, with D uncertain. The V end lost 0 bases, the J end lost 8 bases, and 7 bases lay between the germline ends. The CDR3 length is 12 residues. Germline CDR1 reads MNHEY; CDR2 reads SMNVEV (reference sequence). CDR3 residues: CASSLSRGEAFF. CDR3 sequence (DNA): TGTGCCAGCAGTTTATCAAGAGGGGAAGCTTTCTTT.

This clone was detected once. V usage is TRBV13 and J usage is TRBJ2-6; 12 bases line up with TRBD1. The V gene end was trimmed by 5 bases and the J gene end by 3 bases; junction bases not matched to a gene: 8. Germline CDR1 reads PRHDT; CDR2 reads FYEKMQ (reference sequence). This CDR3 is 18 amino acids long. DNA for the CDR3: TGTGCCAGCAGCGGCCGGGACAGGGGGCTTTATGGGGCCAACGTCCTGACTTTC. This encodes CASSGRDRGLYGANVLTF.

This clone was observed a handful of times. CDR3 protein: CASSLGWRGQGDEQFF. For the CDR3, the DNA is TGTGCCAGCAGCTTAGGCTGGCGGGGTCAAGGGGATGAGCAGTTCTTC. V and J are TRBV7-8 and TRBJ2-1; D might be TRBD2 (6 bases). V lost 1 base, J lost 8 bases, and 18 bases lay in between. Germline V gene lookup returns CDR1 SGHVS and CDR2 FQNEAQ. CDR3 length: 16 amino acids. Complete variable domain (other parts from reference TRBV7-8 and TRBJ2-1): GAGVSQSPRYKVAKRGQDVALRCDPISGHVSLFWYQQALGQGPEFLTYFQNEAQLDKSGLPSDRFFAERPEGSVSTLKIQRTQQEDSAVYLCASSLGWRGQGDEQFFGPGTRLTVL.